The 29 T cell receptor beta chains below all came from one sample that was sequenced in a study of blood T cell repertoires in COVID-19. The data were produced by immunoSEQ multiplex PCR, yet TCRdb's version contains in-frame clones alone and is incomplete. The data contain tens of thousands of clones, approximately 83% of them singletons. Source material: peripheral blood. The receptor set was obtained from a human donor in a cohort sampled during active COVID-19.

This rearrangement joins TRBV19 to TRBJ2-1; D remains unclear. Germline-derived CDR1 and CDR2 are LNHDA and SQIVND (reference sequence). The ends were cut back, 7 bases at V and 9 bases at J, with 7 bases in the middle. The CDR3 totals 10 residues. Here the CDR3 reads CASNRSEQFF. The CDR3, as DNA: TGTGCCAGTAACCGTAGTGAGCAGTTCTTC.

The chain combines TRBV5-1 with TRBJ2-5; TRBD2 matches at 8 bases. This CDR3 region has 14 residues. The V segment lost 1 base and the J segment 4 bases; nucleotides outside the gene matches: 3. Looked up from germline, CDR1 is SGHRS and CDR2 is YFSETQ. Here the CDR3 reads CASSLRGGGETQYF. CDR3 in DNA: TGCGCCAGCAGCTTGCGGGGGGGCGGAGAGACCCAGTACTTC.

Only a few counts were recorded for this clone. The chain has TRBV4-2 and TRBJ2-7, with 11 nucleotides matching TRBD1. This CDR3 spans 16 amino acids. Trimming removed 5 bases from V and 3 bases from J; junction bases left unmatched: 9. CDR1 and CDR2 from the germline V gene are LGHNA and YNFKEQ. The CDR3 DNA reads as TGTGCCAGCAGCTTAGGGGCCGGGACAGGGGGCTACGAGCAGTACTTC. Translated, it gives CASSLGAGTGGYEQYF.

This clone occurred once. This chain uses TRBV10-3 with TRBJ1-2, with 9 bases that match TRBD1. The V and J ends lost 4 bases and 0 bases, in that order; junction bases with no gene match: 6. CDR3 length: 16 residues. Germline V gene sequence: CDR1 ENHRY, CDR2 SYGVKD. CDR3 bases: TGTGCCATCAGTGGAGGGACAGGGCCCGCTAACTATGGCTACACCTTC. Translated, it gives CAISGGTGPANYGYTF.

The chain couples TRBV29-1 to TRBJ2-5; D is perhaps TRBD2 (5 bases). Trimming took off 6 bases at V and 2 bases at J, with 13 bases between the two ends. CDR1 is SQVTM, CDR2 ANQGSEA, per germline. CDR3 length: 13 residues. The CDR3 reads CSVALDFQETQYF. The CDR3 bases are TGCAGCGTGGCACTAGACTTTCAAGAGACCCAGTACTTC.

The chain combines TRBV19 with TRBJ1-6; maybe TRBD1 (5 bases). Germline V gene sequence: CDR1 LNHDA, CDR2 SQIVND (reference sequence). The CDR3 sequence is 14 residues long. V lost 9 bases and J lost 8, with 17 bases in between. The CDR3 loop is CASLDRTGYSPLHF. DNA for the CDR3: TGTGCCAGCCTCGACAGAACAGGTTATTCACCCCTCCACTTT. Full variable domain (missing parts from reference TRBV19 and TRBJ1-6): DGGITQSPKYLFRKEGQNVTLSCEQNLNHDAMYWYRQDPGQGLRLIYYSQIVNDFQKGDIAEGYSVSREKKESFPLTVTSAQKNPTAFYLCASLDRTGYSPLHFGNGTRLTVT.

The chain is built from TRBV11-2 and TRBJ2-4; TRBD1 matches at 7 bases. The CDR3 runs to 14 residues. CDR1 and CDR2 (germline): SGHAT, FQNNGV. Trimming removed 6 bases from V and 0 bases from J; junction bases left unmatched: 2. The CDR3 sequence: CASRAGGAKNIQYF. CDR3 sequence (DNA): TGTGCCAGCAGGGCAGGGGGAGCCAAAAACATTCAGTACTTC.

The chain couples TRBV27 to TRBJ2-1; 7 nucleotides agree with TRBD2. The germline V gene encodes CDR1 MNHEY and CDR2 SMNVEV (reference sequence). The CDR3 is made up of 13 amino acids. With 8 bases clipped from V and 4 bases from J, the junction kept 5 bases outside the gene matches. In DNA form, the CDR3 reads TGTGCCAGCTGGGGAGCGGGATACAATGAGCAGTTCTTC. It yields the protein CASWGAGYNEQFF.

The chain employs TRBV5-6 and TRBJ1-5; a possible D gene is TRBD1 (6 bases). The CDR3 consists of 14 residues. Germline assignment: CDR1 SGHDT and CDR2 YYEEEE. V was cut by 2 bases and J by 5 bases, with 11 bases left in between. CDR3 residues: CASSFGAGDQPQHF. As DNA, the CDR3 is TGTGCCAGCAGCTTCGGCGCAGGGGATCAGCCCCAGCATTTT.

The V and J genes are TRBV6-5 and TRBJ1-1; TRBD1 aligns across 7 bases. This CDR3 spans 13 amino acids. The junction had 9 bases not matched to a gene; V was cut back by 6 bases and J by 8 bases. Germline lookup yields CDR1 MNHEY and CDR2 SVGAGI. The CDR3 DNA reads TGTGCCAGCAGCCGGGGACAGCACCTAGAAGCTTTCTTT. This encodes CASSRGQHLEAFF.

Only a few counts were recorded for this clone. The chain recombines TRBV5-1 with TRBJ2-2; TRBD2 aligns across 7 bases. J lost 3 bases, V lost 4 bases, and 3 bases had no gene match. CDR1 and CDR2 from the germline V gene are SGHRS and YFSETQ. This CDR3 is 14 amino acids long. CDR3 nucleotides: TGCGCCAGCAGCCTTCTAGCGGACACCGGGGAGCTGTTTTTT. This gives the protein CASSLLADTGELFF.

In this sample, this clone turned up once. This chain uses TRBV28 with TRBJ1-2; perhaps TRBD1 as D (5 bases). There are 14 residues in the CDR3. The germline CDR1 and CDR2 sequences are MDHEN and SYDVKM. V shed 3 bases and J shed 4 bases, with 12 bases lying between them. CDR3 DNA sequence: TGTGCCAGCAGTTTTAATCAGGGACTCTATGGCTACACCTTC. Translating it yields CASSFNQGLYGYTF.

The table lists this clone with a few counts. The V gene is TRBV7-2, the J gene TRBJ2-3; D is unresolved. Per germline, CDR1 SGHTA and CDR2 FQGNSA. The CDR3 runs 14 residues. The V gene lost 5 bases and the J gene lost 1 base, with 10 bases spanning the gap. CDR3 DNA: TGTGCCAGCAGCGATAGCCAGCGCACAGATACGCAGTATTTT. Protein product: CASSDSQRTDTQYF.

The V and J genes are TRBV7-9 and TRBJ1-1; D call uncertain. The ends were cut back, 1 base at V and 10 bases at J, with 22 bases in the middle. This CDR3 has 16 amino acids. CDR1 and CDR2 (germline): SEHNR, FQNEAQ (reference sequence). CDR3 loop: CASSLDDFTSRVGAFF. CDR3 DNA sequence: TGTGCCAGCAGCTTAGACGACTTTACTTCGAGGGTCGGAGCTTTCTTT.

This sequence joins TRBV7-2 and TRBJ2-3; possibly TRBD2 for D (5 bases). This CDR3 spans 15 amino acids. The germline V and J ends were trimmed by 1 base and 4 bases, with 12 bases remaining between them. Looked up from germline, CDR1 is SGHTA and CDR2 is FQGNSA. The CDR3 is CASSLETRFSDTQYF. The CDR3 region has the DNA TGTGCCAGCAGCTTAGAAACTAGGTTTTCAGATACGCAGTATTTT.

The rearrangement links TRBV30 to TRBJ1-3; the D gene is possibly TRBD1 (5 bases). In germline, CDR1 is GTSNPN, CDR2 SVGIG (reference sequence). This CDR3 region has 15 residues. V was clipped by 0 bases and J by 0 bases, with 9 bases between them. Here the CDR3 DNA reads TGTGCCTGGAGTGTGGGCAGGGCCTCTGGAAACACCATATATTTT. This encodes CAWSVGRASGNTIYF.

CDR3 sequence: CASSYPWGGDEQYF. The CDR3 DNA reads as TGTGCCAGCAGTTACCCCTGGGGGGGGGACGAGCAGTACTTC. This rearrangement joins TRBV6-5 to TRBJ2-7, with 7 bases fitting TRBD2. The CDR3 extends over 14 amino acids. The V gene's germline CDR1 is MNHEY and CDR2 SVGAGI. With 2 bases clipped from V and 5 bases from J, the junction kept 6 bases outside the gene matches.

The chain carries TRBV29-1 and TRBJ2-5, with a weak D call TRBD1 (5 bases). The CDR3 runs 12 residues. The V end lost 4 bases, the J end lost 7 bases, and 13 bases lay between the germline ends. Germline-derived CDR1 and CDR2 are SQVTM and ANQGSEA. Here the CDR3 DNA reads TGCAGCGTTGGGCAGGGCGAAGGGACCCAGTACTTC. Translation: CSVGQGEGTQYF.

This rearrangement joins TRBV5-1 to TRBJ2-3, with 7 bases fitting TRBD1. V was pared by 8 bases and J by 0 bases, with 9 bases of the junction left unmatched. The V gene's germline CDR1 is SGHRS and CDR2 YFSETQ. This CDR3 spans 15 amino acids. CDR3 region: CASQLQGVSTDTQYF. CDR3 in DNA: TGCGCCAGTCAACTTCAGGGGGTTAGCACAGATACGCAGTATTTT.

This clone occurred a few times. The chain employs TRBV19 and TRBJ1-1, with 7 bases aligning to TRBD1. V was pared by 5 bases and J by 7 bases, with 10 bases of the junction left unmatched. The CDR3 covers 14 residues. Looked up from germline, CDR1 is LNHDA and CDR2 is SQIVND (reference sequence). The CDR3 coding sequence is TGTGCCAGTAGTCCACGACAGGGTACGTATGAAGCTTTCTTT. It codes for CASSPRQGTYEAFF.

This sequence joins TRBV27 and TRBJ2-6; TRBD1 matches 9 bases. Germline assignment: CDR1 MNHEY and CDR2 SMNVEV (reference sequence). The CDR3 length is 18 residues. J lost 4 bases, V lost 5 bases, and 12 bases had no gene match. This CDR3 reads CASSGGQGLLGGANVLTF. The CDR3 region has the DNA TGTGCCAGCAGTGGGGGACAGGGCCTCTTGGGCGGGGCCAACGTCCTGACTTTC.

The V call is TRBV29-1, the J call TRBJ2-7; 9 bases map to TRBD2. After removal of 6 bases from V and 4 bases from J, the junction contained 13 bases not matched to a gene. This CDR3 contains 15 residues. Per the germline V gene, CDR1 is SQVTM and CDR2 is ANQGSEA. CDR3 sequence (DNA): TGCAGCGTCCTGAAACTAGCGGGCCTTCAATACGAGCAGTACTTC. It specifies CSVLKLAGLQYEQYF.

The chain combines TRBV9 with TRBJ2-5; 13 bases fit TRBD2. The CDR3 is 15 amino acids. V dropped 4 bases and J dropped 4; count of bases not matched to a gene: 4. The germline CDR1 and CDR2 sequences are SGDLS and YYNGEE. The CDR3: CASSTRLAGGETQYF. In DNA form, the CDR3 reads TGTGCCAGCAGCACCAGACTAGCGGGGGGAGAGACCCAGTACTTC.

This rearrangement joins TRBV3-1 (or the pseudogene TRBV3-2) to TRBJ1-2; 7 positions agree with TRBD1. This CDR3 has 13 residues. V was clipped by 5 bases and J by 3 bases; unmatched bases: 3. Germline loops: CDR1 LGHDT, CDR2 YNNKEL (reference sequence). CDR3 DNA: TGTGCCAGCAGCGACAGGGCTGACTATGGCTACACCTTC. Protein product: CASSDRADYGYTF.

The chain joins TRBV18 to TRBJ2-2; D remains ambiguous. V was pared by 0 bases and J by 5 bases, with 13 bases between. Germline V CDR1 and CDR2: KGHSH, LQKENI. The CDR3 contains 16 residues. The CDR3 is CASSPPSRILTGELFF. CDR3 DNA: TGTGCCAGCTCACCACCGTCCAGGATATTAACCGGGGAGCTGTTTTTT.

This chain connects TRBV5-1 to TRBJ1-1, with D perhaps TRBD1 (5 bases). CDR1 is SGHRS and CDR2 is YFSETQ in the germline V gene. Trimming took 1 base from V and 4 from J, leaving 11 bases between them. CDR3 length: 14 amino acids. CDR3 bases: TGCGCCAGCAGCTTGTCGGGGGGAGGCACTGAAGCTTTCTTT. Translated: CASSLSGGGTEAFF.

The genes are TRBV7-2 and TRBJ2-7; 8 bases agree with TRBD2. The J segment lost 0 bases and the V segment lost 5 bases, leaving 3 bases of the junction unmatched. From germline, CDR1 is SGHTA and CDR2 FQGNSA. The CDR3 spans 14 residues. The CDR3: CASSPGGDSYEQYF. The DNA for the CDR3 is TGTGCCAGCAGCCCGGGGGGGGACTCCTACGAGCAGTACTTC.

The genes are TRBV9 and TRBJ2-2; perhaps TRBD2 as D (5 bases). This CDR3 region has 16 residues. V was shortened by 1 base and J by 0 bases, with 10 bases between the two germline ends. CDR1 is SGDLS and CDR2 is YYNGEE in the germline V gene. The CDR3 sequence is CASSVYGISNTGELFF. The DNA of the CDR3 is TGTGCCAGCAGCGTATACGGGATATCGAACACCGGGGAGCTGTTTTTT.

Only one count was recorded for this clone. V gene TRBV6-5 combines with J gene TRBJ2-3, with unresolved D. V was cut by 0 bases and J by 0 bases, with 7 bases left in between. Germline lookup yields CDR1 MNHEY and CDR2 SVGAGI. CDR3 size: 15 residues. Here the CDR3 reads CASSYSQRSTDTQYF. Here the CDR3 DNA reads TGTGCCAGCAGTTACTCACAGAGAAGCACAGATACGCAGTATTTT.